What follows are 12 T cell receptor beta chains derived from one specimen sequenced in a study of shared T cell receptors in the human thymus. Assay: immunoSEQ multiplex PCR; the TCRdb copy retains only in-frame clones and omits some. The sample holds more than 550,000 clones, over 75% seen once. The sample also formed part of further work on human thymus T cells.

Specimen: thymocytes. These receptors were obtained from a girl under two years old with a congenital heart defect.

V usage is TRBV5-3 and J usage is TRBJ1-2; weak D call: TRBD1 (5 bases). TRBV5-3 is noted as an ORF with a role that remains uncertain. Trimming took off 4 bases at V and 0 bases at J, with 10 bases between the two ends. The CDR3 consists of 14 residues. As DNA, the CDR3 is TGTGCCAGAAGCCCCAGGGAAGCTAACTATGGCTACACCTTC. It is translated as CARSPREANYGYTF.

V is TRBV6-5 and J is TRBJ2-7; maybe TRBD2 (6 bases). The CDR3 runs to 14 residues. From germline, CDR1 is MNHEY and CDR2 SVGAGI. Trimming left V 8 bases short and J 1 base short, with 15 bases between. This CDR3 reads CASRRGLSSYEQYF. CDR3 DNA: TGTGCCAGCCGGCGGGGCCTCTCTTCCTACGAGCAGTACTTC.

The V call is TRBV6-6, the J call TRBJ1-1, with TRBD1 identical over 8 bases. This CDR3 has 11 residues. V lost 9 bases and J lost 8; bases outside the gene matches: 5. Per germline, CDR1 MNHNY and CDR2 SVGAGI (reference sequence). The CDR3 sequence: CASHRDREAFF. In DNA form, the CDR3 reads TGTGCCAGTCACAGGGACAGGGAAGCTTTCTTT.

V and J are TRBV27 and TRBJ2-7; D unresolved. The V end was cut by 3 bases, the J end by 2 bases, with 8 bases between. Germline V gene lookup returns CDR1 MNHEY and CDR2 SMNVEV (reference sequence). This CDR3 comprises 13 residues. CDR3 sequence (DNA): TGTGCCAGCAGTTTTAATTTTGCCTACGAGCAGTACTTC. This translates into CASSFNFAYEQYF.

This chain joins TRBV2 and TRBJ1-3; D is undetermined. The CDR3 has 16 amino acids. CDR1 and CDR2 from the germline V gene are SNHLY and FYNNEI. V lost 3 bases to trimming and J lost 4 bases, with 16 bases between them. The CDR3 DNA follows: TGTGCCAGCAGTGACGGTAGTGAGGGAGTGGGAAACACCATATATTTT. Residues: CASSDGSEGVGNTIYF.

Only a few counts were recorded for this clone. The DNA of the CDR3 is TGTGCCCGAAGGGAGACAGGGTTGGGCACTGAAGCTTTCTTT. Amino acid sequence: CARRETGLGTEAFF. The chain carries TRBV2 and TRBJ1-1, with 7 bases fitting TRBD1. CDR3 length equals 14 residues. J lost 4 bases, V lost 11 bases, and 13 bases had no gene match. Germline V CDR1 and CDR2: SNHLY, FYNNEI.

The V call is TRBV28, the J call TRBJ1-5; 8 nucleotides agree with TRBD1. The V gene's germline CDR1 is MDHEN and CDR2 SYDVKM. Trimming removed 5 bases from V and 4 bases from J; junction bases left unmatched: 16. The CDR3 is made up of 18 amino acids. The CDR3 region has the DNA TGTGCCAGCAGTATACAAAGGACAGGGAAGGGTGGGAATCAGCCCCAGCATTTT. Translation: CASSIQRTGKGGNQPQHF.

The chain couples TRBV14 to TRBJ2-1; possible D gene TRBD2, 6 bases. With 0 bases removed from V and 0 bases from J, the gap between germline ends came to 9 bases. The CDR3 contains 16 residues. Germline V lookup: CDR1 SGHDN, CDR2 FVKESK. The CDR3 is CASSQELAVSYNEQFF. In DNA form, the CDR3 reads TGTGCCAGCAGCCAAGAGTTAGCGGTCTCCTACAATGAGCAGTTCTTC.

This clone has just one count. The CDR3 DNA follows: TGTGCCAGCTCCGAGCGGGCTAGCGGCTCCTACGAGCAGTACTTC. Translated, it gives CASSERASGSYEQYF. J is TRBJ2-7 and V is TRBV18; TRBD2 aligns across 7 bases. Germline V gene sequence: CDR1 KGHSH, CDR2 LQKENI. The length of the CDR3 is 15 residues. V shed 6 bases, J shed 0 bases, and the junction held 8 bases outside the gene matches.

This chain uses TRBV19 with TRBJ2-3; TRBD2 is a possible D gene (6 bases). Trimming left V 1 base short and J 6 bases short, with 17 bases between. This CDR3 is 16 amino acids long. The germline CDR1 and CDR2 sequences are LNHDA and SQIVND (reference sequence). In DNA, the CDR3 is TGTGCCAGTAGTATAGGAGCGGAGGGGACGCCCGATACGCAGTATTTT. It yields the protein CASSIGAEGTPDTQYF.

Notes on this clone: One junction end does not reproduce the germline sequence, and a read error may be involved. This chain connects TRBV4-1 to TRBJ1-2; unclear D gene. CDR1 is MGHRA, CDR2 YSYEKL, per germline. This CDR3 is 13 amino acids long. CDR3 protein: CAGSQAPLYGYTF. The CDR3 nucleotides are TGCGCCGGCAGCCAAGCCCCACTTTATGGCTACACCTTC.

CDR3 amino acids: CASSFSGTGLRSGNTIYF. The CDR3 nucleotides read TGTGCCAGCAGCTTTAGCGGTACTGGGCTTCGGTCTGGAAACACCATATATTTT. The chain employs TRBV11-2 and TRBJ1-3; unclear D gene. CDR1 and CDR2 (germline): SGHAT, FQNNGV. V was trimmed by 3 bases and J by 1 base, leaving 19 bases between them. The CDR3 extends over 18 amino acids.